This T cell receptor beta chain was documented in a study of T cells in localized non-small cell lung cancer. This clone was recorded a few times. Its antigen remains unknown. Regarding the study as a whole: Uninvolved adjacent lung showed the highest T cell clonality, exceeding tumor. It remains possible that heterogeneity exists, since only one tumor region was sequenced. Detection in adjacent lung was observed for a median about 56 of the top 100 tumor clones.

TCRdb keeps only in-frame clones here, not all; method: immunoSEQ multiplex PCR. The repertoire holds fewer than 4,500 clones, with 15% to 25% as singletons. The CDR3 is made up of 15 amino acids. V lost 6 bases and J lost 4, with 18 bases in between. Germline V lookup: CDR1 SGHNT, CDR2 YENEEA. The chain links TRBV11-3 to TRBJ1-2, with D possibly TRBD1 on 5 matching bases. This clonotype originated in a female donor over 55 with stage II lung adenocarcinoma. The sample in question was lung tumor tissue, obtained before any cancer treatment. DNA for the CDR3: TGTGCCAGCAGGCCGAGGGGTAGGACCCCCTATGGCTACACCTTC. Translated: CASRPRGRTPYGYTF.